This T cell receptor beta chain was recovered during a study of post-analysis software for immune sequencing data. Study outcomes and limitations: A few TRBV segments appeared more often in patients than in controls, and TRBV5-6, TRBV5-1 and TRBV20-1 were among these. Strong same-batch co-clustering of samples appeared with F measure clustering.

Unique molecular identifiers were carried by the TCR beta cDNA libraries. TCRdb reprocessed the PCR reads with MiXCR, giving one entry per CDR3 protein. The data show approximately 730,000 distinct CDR3 sequences, under 60% seen once. On this clonotype: What it binds is not known.

Germline CDR1 reads SNHLY; CDR2 reads FYNNEI. The CDR3 length is 13 residues. V lost 8 bases and J lost 0; bases outside the gene matches: 3. This chain connects TRBV2 to TRBJ2-7; 8 positions agree with TRBD1. Sequences were obtained from blood. The TCR sequence derives from a girl aged 5-17 years with multiple sclerosis. CDR3 in DNA: TGTGCCAGCCGACAGGGGCACTCCTACGAGCAGTACTTC. Protein: CASRQGHSYEQYF. Variable domain in full (rest from reference TRBV2 and TRBJ2-7): EPEVTQTPSHQVTQMGQEVILRCVPISNHLYFYWYRQILGQKVEFLVSFYNNEISEKSEIFDDQFSVERPDGSNFTLKIRSTKLEDSAMYFCASRQGHSYEQYFGPGTRLTVT.